The T cell receptor beta chain described here comes from a study of shared T cell receptors in the human thymus. The CDR3 totals 17 residues. The germline gives CDR1 MDHEN, CDR2 SYDVKM. Losses at the gene ends were 2 bases for V and 2 bases for J; bases not matched to a gene: 9. The repertoire was sequenced with immunoSEQ multiplex PCR; TCRdb's copy has only in-frame clones and lacks some. The repertoire includes 700,000 or so clones, 70% to 90% of them detected once, and about 0.011% sits in the top ten. This same sample was also part of a study on human thymus T cells. That report notes: Corrective cardiac operations yielded the resected thymus tissue. Related research described strongly overlapping thymic repertoires in unrelated people.

The receptor was derived from a girl less than two years old with a congenital heart defect. This rearrangement joins TRBV28 to TRBJ1-3; 7 nucleotides align to TRBD1. The sample consisted of thymocytes. The DNA of the CDR3 is TGTGCCAGCAGTTTAAGGGGACAGTGGCGGCCTGGAAACACCATATATTTT. It yields the protein CASSLRGQWRPGNTIYF.